A selection of T cell receptor beta chains follows, all from one sample in a study of preoperative IRX-2 immunotherapy in early breast cancer. Here immunoSEQ multiplex PCR was the method, and the copy in TCRdb shows in-frame clones only, minus some. The sample has 32,000 or so clones; roughly 80% are singletons. The source material was lymph node tissue, sampled from a patient treated with IRX-2 immunotherapy. These TCRs come from a human donor with breast cancer. The CDR3 runs from the conserved cysteine through the conserved F or W. A D gene is named only where the DNA matches it firmly. A row's size may be missing; if present it is once, few, many or a size class.

>TRBJ1-3|-|-|TRBV14
TGTGCCAGCAGCCAAGACAAACGGTTGTATGGAAACACCATATATTTT
CASSQDKRLYGNTIYF
>TRBJ2-3|-|-|TRBV6-8
TGTGCCACAAGAGAGGCTAGCACAGATACGCAGTATTTT
CATREASTDTQYF
>TRBJ2-1|-|TRBD2|TRBV19
TGTGCCAGTAGTTGGACTAGCGGGAAATACAATGAGCAGTTCTTC
CASSWTSGKYNEQFF
>TRBJ2-1|-|TRBD2|TRBV19
TGTGCCAGTAGTAGAACTGGACTAGCGGGGGGTAGCTCCTACAATGAGCAGTTCTTC
CASSRTGLAGGSSYNEQFF
>TRBJ2-7|-|TRBD1|TRBV19
TGTGCCAGTAGTATCACAGGGGACAACTACGAGCAGTACTTC
CASSITGDNYEQYF
>TRBJ1-5|-|-|TRBV28
TGTGCCAGCAGGGTCAAAGGAGGACAGCCCCAGCATTTT
CASRVKGGQPQHF
>TRBJ1-1|-|-|TRBV28
TGTGCCAGCCACTGGGGGGGAGGCACTGAAGCTTTCTTT
CASHWGGGTEAFF
>TRBJ2-5|-|TRBD2|TRBV15
TGTGCCACCAGCAGAGGAACAGCGGGGGTTGAGACCCAGTACTTC
CATSRGTAGVETQYF
>TRBJ2-5|-|-|TRBV11-3
TGTGCCAGCAGCTACGATAGTAAGGCCTGGGAGACCCAGTACTTC
CASSYDSKAWETQYF
>TRBJ2-6|-|-|TRBV30
TGTGCCTGGAGCCCAGGGTCTGGGGCCAACGTCCTGACTTTC
CAWSPGSGANVLTF
>TRBJ2-7|-|TRBD2|TRBV6-8
TGTGCCAGCAGTTACGCGGGAGGCGTTGTCGAGCAGTACTTC
CASSYAGGVVEQYF
>TRBJ2-3|-|TRBD2|TRBV7-2
TGTGCCAGCAGCTTAGTGGCGCGGGGGGTCACAGATACGCAGTATTTT
CASSLVARGVTDTQYF
>TRBJ2-7|-|TRBD1|TRBV28
TGTGCCAGCAGTTCCCCCGGGACAGGTTCCTACGAGCAGTACTTC
CASSSPGTGSYEQYF
>TRBJ1-1|-|-|TRBV28
TGTGCCAGCAGTCCCCCCGGGGTAGTCACTGAAGCTTTCTTT
CASSPPGVVTEAFF
>TRBJ1-1|once|-|TRBV18
TGTGCCAGCTCAGTGTCAGGGGTTAACACTGAAGCTTTCTTT
CASSVSGVNTEAFF
>TRBJ2-1|-|-|TRBV19
TGTGCCAGTAGTGGGGCGGCCACCTACAATGAGCAGTTCTTC
CASSGAATYNEQFF
>TRBJ1-4|-|-|TRBV19
TGTGCCAGTACCGCCCCCCTCCCGTCGGAAAAACTGTTTTTT
CASTAPLPSEKLFF
>TRBJ2-7|once|-|TRBV6-8
TGTGCCAGCAGTGACTCGAGCCAGGGTCCTTGGGAGCAGTACTTC
CASSDSSQGPWEQYF
>TRBJ2-3|-|TRBD1|TRBV29-1
TGCAGCGTTGCGACAGGGGGCATGACAGATACGCAGTATTTT
CSVATGGMTDTQYF
>TRBJ2-2|-|TRBD1|TRBV10-2
TGCGCCAGCAGGGCCGGGACAGCCACCGGGGAGCTGTTTTTT
CASRAGTATGELFF
>TRBJ1-5|-|-|TRBV18
TGTGCCAGCTCACAAATTCGGGATCAGCCCCAGCATTTT
CASSQIRDQPQHF
>TRBJ1-3|-|-|TRBV15
TGTGCCACCAGCAGAGAGCCGTACGGGGTCGGAAACACCATATATTTT
CATSREPYGVGNTIYF
>TRBJ2-2|-|-|TRBV6-7
TGTGCCAGCAGTTACGACGGCGGGGAGCTGTTTTTT
CASSYDGGELFF
>TRBJ2-6|-|TRBD2|TRBV19
TGTGCCAGTAGTATATCTAGCGGGGGCGGTGGGGCCAACGTCCTGACTTTC
CASSISSGGGGANVLTF
>TRBJ2-3|-|TRBD2|TRBV11-3
TGTGCCAGCAGCTTTGGGACTAGCGCAACAGATACGCAGTATTTT
CASSFGTSATDTQYF
>TRBJ1-1|few|-|TRBV18
TGTGCCAGCTCACCAGGTTTTGCGGGACGGACTGAAGCTTTCTTT
CASSPGFAGRTEAFF
>TRBJ2-2|once|-|TRBV12-2
TGTGCCCCGACGGGGGGCGTTAACACCGGGGAGCTGTTTTTT
CAPTGGVNTGELFF
>TRBJ2-5|-|-|TRBV1
TGCGCCAGCAGCCAAGAGGGGAGGGGTATGGAGACCCAGTACTTC
CASSQEGRGMETQYF
>TRBJ2-3|-|-|TRBV28
TGTGCCAGCAGACCCCTCGTCCGGGTAACTAGCACAGATACGCAGTATTTT
CASRPLVRVTSTDTQYF
>TRBJ1-2|-|-|TRBV28
TGTGCCAGCAGTCCCCACCTACAGGGATACTATGGCTACACCTTC
CASSPHLQGYYGYTF
>TRBJ2-7|few|TRBD1|TRBV6-8
TGTGCCAGCAGGGACAGGGAACATGGATCCTACGAGCAGTACTTC
CASRDREHGSYEQYF
>TRBJ2-1|-|TRBD2|TRBV15
TGTGCCACCAGCAGAGATCGCCCGGGACTAGCAGCCAATGAGCAGTTCTTC
CATSRDRPGLAANEQFF
>TRBJ1-2|-|TRBD1|TRBV30
TGTGCCTTTAACAGGGGCGAGAACTATGGCTACACCTTC
CAFNRGENYGYTF
>TRBJ2-3|-|-|TRBV28
TGTGCCAGCAGTTCCCCCACACTCAGCGGGGATACGCAGTATTTT
CASSSPTLSGDTQYF
>TRBJ2-3|few|-|TRBV15
TGTGCCACCAGCAGAGACGGAGTTCGGGGAGATACGCAGTATTTT
CATSRDGVRGDTQYF
>TRBJ1-2|few|TRBD1|TRBV19
TGTGCCAGTAACCCACAGGGGGACTATGGCTACACCTTC
CASNPQGDYGYTF
>TRBJ1-4|-|-|TRBV18
TGTGCCAGCTCACCACTGGGTGCAGGGTATCGTGAAAAACTGTTTTTT
CASSPLGAGYREKLFF
>TRBJ2-2|-|-|TRBV25-1
TGTGCCAGCAGTGAATCTGGGAATAGCAGGGAGCTGTTTTTT
CASSESGNSRELFF
>TRBJ2-2|-|TRBD1|TRBV28
TGTGCCAGCAGCAAAGGGGGCAAGGGCGGGGAGCTGTTTTTT
CASSKGGKGGELFF
>TRBJ1-1|-|-|TRBV5-1
TGCGCCAGCAGCCTCGAGGATGTGAACACTGAAGCTTTCTTT
CASSLEDVNTEAFF
>TRBJ1-5|-|-|TRBV11-3
TGTGCCAGCAGCCAAGGATCGGGGGCGGATAGCAATCAGCCCCAGCATTTT
CASSQGSGADSNQPQHF
>TRBJ2-5|-|TRBD2|TRBV2
TGTGCCAGTCTCTCGGCGGGGGGAGAGACCCAGTACTTC
CASLSAGGETQYF
>TRBJ2-1|once|-|TRBV19
TGTGCCAGTAGTGTCCGGGGCGATGAGCAGTTCTTC
CASSVRGDEQFF
>TRBJ1-1|-|-|TRBV27
TGTGCCAGCAGTTGGGGGGACGACAGATACACTGAAGCTTTCTTT
CASSWGDDRYTEAFF
>TRBJ1-5|-|-|TRBV6-4
TGTGCCAGCAGTGACCCCTTAACCCAGCATTTT
CASSDPLTQHF
>TRBJ2-7|once|-|TRBV6-7
TGTGCCAGCGAAGGGGCTGGCGAGCAGTACTTC
CASEGAGEQYF
>TRBJ2-5|-|-|TRBV28
TGTGCCAGCAGTTTATTCCGGGATCAAGAGACCCAGTACTTC
CASSLFRDQETQYF
>TRBJ2-7|-|TRBD2|TRBV28
TGTGCCAGCAGCCCAGCCCTAGCGGTAAACGAGCAGTACTTC
CASSPALAVNEQYF
>TRBJ2-3|-|TRBD2|TRBV10-2
TGCGCCAGCAGTGAGTACGTTAGCGGGAGGATTAGCACAGATACGCAGTATTTT
CASSEYVSGRISTDTQYF
>TRBJ1-1|once|-|TRBV6-8
TGTGCCAGCACCTGGGGAGGGGGTGAGACTGAAGCTTTCTTT
CASTWGGGETEAFF
>TRBJ1-1|-|-|TRBV19
TGTGCCAGTAGTACCACAGCGGGGGCCTACACTGAAGCTTTCTTT
CASSTTAGAYTEAFF
>TRBJ1-5|few|-|TRBV6-8
TGTGCCAGCAGTTACTCGGCAGATAATCAGCCCCAGCATTTT
CASSYSADNQPQHF